A single sample is the source of the 17 T cell receptor beta chains below, sequenced in a study of control samples from healthy donors and cancer patients. TCRdb's copy holds only in-frame clones and misses some; the assay was immunoSEQ multiplex PCR. The table has some 49,000 clones, roughly 85% seen once. Sequenced sample: PBMCs. These receptors all come from a woman between 45 and 60 years old with lung cancer.

This chain connects TRBV5-1 to TRBJ2-7; D unresolved. Germline V gene sequence: CDR1 SGHRS, CDR2 YFSETQ. This CDR3 is 14 amino acids long. The V gene lost 2 bases and the J gene lost 3 bases, with 12 bases spanning the gap. The CDR3 DNA reads as TGCGCCAGCAGCTTCCACGAAACCCTCTACGAGCAGTACTTC. It is translated as CASSFHETLYEQYF.

This chain links TRBV24-1 with TRBJ2-3, with 8 nucleotides matching TRBD1. The CDR3 extends over 11 amino acids. Germline values: CDR1 KGHDR, CDR2 SFDVKD. Trimming took 10 bases from V and 9 from J; bases not matched to a gene: 5. CDR3 amino acids: CATGTGSTQYF. CDR3 coding DNA: TGTGCCACAGGGACAGGATCCACGCAGTATTTT.

The chain has TRBV4-1 and TRBJ2-5; 7 bases are shared with TRBD1. The CDR3 totals 13 residues. Per the germline V gene, CDR1 is MGHRA and CDR2 is YSYEKL. V shed 4 bases, J shed 4 bases, and the junction held 3 bases outside the gene matches. CDR3 nucleotide sequence: TGCGCCAGCAGCCCTCGGACAGGAGAGACCCAGTACTTC. It encodes CASSPRTGETQYF.

The CDR3 region is CASSGTGLPNTEAFF. Written as DNA, the CDR3 is TGTGCCAGCAGTGGTACAGGGCTTCCAAACACTGAAGCTTTCTTT. The J gene is TRBJ1-1, the V gene TRBV28, with TRBD1 as a possible D gene (6 bases). V was cut by 5 bases and J by 2 bases, with 15 bases left in between. Per germline, CDR1 MDHEN and CDR2 SYDVKM. This CDR3 is built from 15 residues.

This chain connects TRBV23-1 to TRBJ2-1; TRBD2 agrees at 8 bases. TRBV23-1 is an ORF; its function is uncertain. The trim removed 0 bases at V and 8 bases at J, leaving 9 bases unmatched. This CDR3 has 16 amino acids. This CDR3 reads CASSQSISTSEYEQFF. The CDR3 bases are TGCGCCAGCAGTCAATCGATTTCGACTAGCGAGTATGAGCAGTTCTTC.

This clone showed up just once. V and J are TRBV18 and TRBJ2-7; 7 bases align to TRBD1. This CDR3 is built from 13 residues. Germline V gene lookup returns CDR1 KGHSH and CDR2 LQKENI. V dropped 6 bases and J dropped 3; count of bases not matched to a gene: 5. The DNA of the CDR3 is TGTGCCAGCTCTATGGACAGGAGCTACGAGCAGTACTTC. It codes for CASSMDRSYEQYF.

A single count supports this clone. This chain uses TRBV7-2 with TRBJ2-2; 7 bases align to TRBD2. V was pared by 0 bases and J by 1 base, with 5 bases of the junction left unmatched. Germline CDR1 SGHTA, CDR2 FQGNSA. This CDR3 has 17 amino acids. The CDR3: CASSLASAGVNTGELFF. In nucleotides, the CDR3 is TGTGCCAGCAGCTTAGCGTCGGCGGGGGTGAACACCGGGGAGCTGTTTTTT.

The chain recombines TRBV9 with TRBJ1-6; TRBD1 is a possible D gene (6 bases). Trimming removed 0 bases at V and 3 bases at J, with 10 bases between. This CDR3 is 16 amino acids long. The V gene's germline CDR1 is SGDLS and CDR2 YYNGEE. The CDR3 sequence: CASSVEGDSYNSPLHF. As DNA, the CDR3 is TGTGCCAGCAGCGTAGAGGGGGATAGCTATAATTCACCCCTCCACTTT.

The chain's CDR3 is CASSPEITDTQYF. DNA for the CDR3: TGTGCCAGCAGCCCGGAGATCACAGATACGCAGTATTTT. The chain employs TRBV7-2 and TRBJ2-3; unclear D gene. This CDR3 spans 13 amino acids. V lost 5 bases, J lost 2 bases, and 8 bases lay in between. CDR1 and CDR2 (germline): SGHTA, FQGNSA.

Regarding this clone: This sample includes further DNA sequences coding for the same CDR3. This rearrangement joins TRBV11-3 to TRBJ1-1, with TRBD1 matching over 8 bases. This CDR3 has 14 residues. Germline lookup yields CDR1 SGHNT and CDR2 YENEEA. Losses at the gene ends were 5 bases for V and 0 bases for J; bases not matched to a gene: 2. CDR3 in DNA: TGTGCCAGCAGCCTACAGGGGGTGAACACTGAAGCTTTCTTT. Its protein is CASSLQGVNTEAFF.

The rearrangement links TRBV19 to TRBJ2-5; D uncertain. The length of the CDR3 is 12 residues. CDR1 is LNHDA and CDR2 is SQIVND in the germline V gene (reference sequence). The germline V and J ends were trimmed by 5 bases and 5 bases, with 9 bases remaining between them. The CDR3 DNA reads TGTGCCAGTAGTGCGTCCCCGGAGACCCAGTACTTC. As protein: CASSASPETQYF.

The chain uses TRBV9 and TRBJ2-1; D remains ambiguous. Germline V gene sequence: CDR1 SGDLS, CDR2 YYNGEE. The CDR3 is made up of 14 amino acids. Trimming took 2 bases from V and 7 from J, leaving 13 bases between them. The CDR3 DNA reads TGTGCCAGCAGCGTGCAGCCGGGCGTTAATGAGCAGTTCTTC. Amino acid sequence: CASSVQPGVNEQFF.

J is TRBJ1-1 and V is TRBV6-1; D unclear. This CDR3 has 13 residues. V shed 1 base and J shed 6 bases, with 9 bases lying between them. Per germline, CDR1 MNHNS and CDR2 SASEGT. CDR3 loop: CASSEGNSPEAFF. As DNA, the CDR3 is TGTGCCAGCAGTGAAGGGAACAGTCCTGAAGCTTTCTTT.

J is TRBJ1-1 and V is TRBV5-6, with TRBD1 matching 9 bases. The CDR3 is made up of 16 amino acids. Germline assignment: CDR1 SGHDT and CDR2 YYEEEE. Trimming removed 1 base from V and 4 bases from J; junction bases left unmatched: 8. CDR3 sequence: CASSLRTGVSGTEAFF. CDR3 in DNA: TGTGCCAGCAGCTTGCGGACAGGGGTTAGTGGCACTGAAGCTTTCTTT.

This clone occurred a few times. The chain couples TRBV12-5 to TRBJ2-7; possible D gene TRBD2, 6 bases. The V and J ends lost 5 bases and 1 base respectively, with 15 bases between them. CDR3 length: 15 residues. CDR1 and CDR2 (germline): LGHNT, FRNRAP. CDR3 DNA sequence: TGTGCTAGTGGTCCCGGGACTTCTTTGTCCTACGAGCAGTACTTC. Residues: CASGPGTSLSYEQYF. Full variable domain (outside the CDR3, taken from reference TRBV12-5 and TRBJ2-7): DARVTQTPRHKVTEMGQEVTMRCQPILGHNTVFWYRQTMMQGLELLAYFRNRAPLDDSGMPKDRFSAEMPDATLATLKIQPSEPRDSAVYFCASGPGTSLSYEQYFGPGTRLTVT.

The chain employs TRBV6-5 and TRBJ2-5; TRBD1 is a possible D gene (6 bases). This CDR3 is built from 15 residues. V was trimmed by 2 bases and J by 2 bases, leaving 12 bases between them. From germline, CDR1 is MNHEY and CDR2 SVGAGI. CDR3 protein: CASSYGGLGQETQYF. CDR3 bases: TGTGCCAGCAGTTACGGGGGCTTGGGACAAGAGACCCAGTACTTC.

The rearrangement uses TRBV14 and TRBJ1-1; D unresolved. V lost 4 bases and J lost 6, with 12 bases in between. This CDR3 comprises 13 residues. Germline V gene data show CDR1 as SGHDN and CDR2 as FVKESK. The DNA of the CDR3 is TGTGCCAGCAGCCTCGGGATAGTCTCTGAAGCTTTCTTT. Encoded protein: CASSLGIVSEAFF.